This TCR beta chain was captured in a study of human T cells and chemical hapten exposure. Findings of the study overall: Versus controls, significantly more large CDR3 similarity clusters arose from expanded TCRs.

Time point specified: pre-sensitization, week 0. Stated treatment: therapeutic diphenylcyclopropenone sensitization with weekly scalp DPC. This clonotype has a count of ten or more. The antigen is not known. CDR3 length: 14 amino acids. Germline-derived CDR1 and CDR2 are MNHEY and SVGEGT. V was pared by 0 bases and J by 9 bases, with 12 bases between. Via MiXCR, TCRdb re-called the RACE reads, giving one row per CDR3 protein. The sample carries some 330,000 distinct CDR3 sequences, 4.5% to 7% recorded once. This chain links TRBV6-2 or TRBV6-3 with TRBJ2-1, with D hard to call. Material: whole blood, obtained in connection with sensitization to the hapten diphenylcyclopropenone (DPC). This sequence originates from a woman aged 18-29 years with alopecia areata. Some clones in this sample may be carry-over from other donors' samples. CDR3 amino acids: CASSYSVERSEQFF. As DNA, the CDR3 is TGTGCCAGCAGTTACTCAGTCGAGAGAAGTGAGCAGTTCTTC.